This is a list of T cell receptor beta chains from one sample in a study of response to subunit inactivated influenza vaccine. TCRdb ran MiXCR on the RT-PCR reads and lists one entry per CDR3 protein. This sample has more than 200,000 distinct CDR3 sequences, with over 9% found just once. The input for sequencing was non-naive T cells sorted from PBMCs, taken around two weeks before vaccination. The origin of the receptors is a middle-aged man who received an inactivated influenza vaccine. Each CDR3 is given with its conserved first and last residue. The D gene is left open where the match is weak. A row's size may be missing; if present it is once, few, many or a size class.

. | few | TRBJ1-5 | TRBV4-3 | TGCGCCAGCAGCCTTCGCCTTCCCGGGTCAACTTATCAGCCCCAGCATTTT | CASSLRLPGSTYQPQHF
. | many | TRBJ1-5 | TRBV6-2/TRBV6-3 | TGTGCCAGCAGTTACGTCGCGCAGGGGAATCAGCCCCAGCATTTT | CASSYVAQGNQPQHF
. | few | TRBJ2-2 | TRBV6-1 | TGTGCCAGCAGTCCTACCCAGACCGGGGAGCTGTTTTTT | CASSPTQTGELFF
. | many | TRBJ1-5 | TRBV28 | TGTGCCAGCAGCTCCAAGTCACGCAGTCAGCCCCAGCATTTT | CASSSKSRSQPQHF
. | . | TRBJ2-3 | TRBV29-1 | TGCAGCGTTGAAGATCGTCTCGGCACGCAGTATTTT | CSVEDRLGTQYF
. | . | TRBJ1-1 | TRBV20-1 | TGCAGTGCCCCCAAAGGGGGATGGGACACTGAAGCTTTCTTT | CSAPKGGWDTEAFF
. | few | TRBJ2-7 | TRBV5-1 | TGCGCCAGCACGGATCACCGACGGGGAAGCTCCTACGAGCAGTACTTC | CASTDHRRGSSYEQYF
TRBD2 | few | TRBJ2-1 | TRBV7-2 | TGTGCCAGCAGCCGGACTAGCGGGAGGGCAAATGAGCAGTTCTTC | CASSRTSGRANEQFF
. | many | TRBJ2-7 | TRBV25-1 | TGTGCCACCCGGGGAGGGGGGCAGTCTACCTCCTACGAGCAGTACTTC | CATRGGGQSTSYEQYF
. | . | TRBJ2-1 | TRBV5-5 | TGTGCCAGCAGCTCCCCCGGGACTTTCAATGAGCAGTTCTTC | CASSSPGTFNEQFF